This T cell receptor beta chain was profiled in a study of blood T cells in healthy people across ages. Study conclusions and caveats: Diversity of TCR beta per million T cells declined in a roughly linear way with age.

This clonotype has only a few counts. The antigen is unknown. Total RNA was isolated from each sample in quantities of at least 5.5 micrograms. Through a sample-barcoded 5' primer and a J-beta primer mix, a second PCR was run for about 7 to 12 cycles. A single record per CDR3 protein comes from TCRdb applying MiXCR to the 5' RACE reads. The sample shows 1.5 million to 2 million distinct CDR3 sequences, over 25% of them seen only once. CDR1 SGDLS and CDR2 YYNGEE come from the germline V gene. The junction had 6 bases not matched to a gene; V was cut back by 5 bases and J by 7 bases. The CDR3 loop spans 13 amino acids.

This sequence was found in a woman aged 25-40 years in good health. This sequence joins TRBV9 and TRBJ1-5; 7 bases align to TRBD1. Sequencing was performed on blood. CDR3 DNA sequence: TGTGCCAGCAGTGGGACAGCGGAACAGCCCCAGCATTTT. The encoded protein is CASSGTAEQPQHF.